One and the same sample provided the 24 T cell receptor beta chains below, sequenced in a study of T cell responses to AZD1222 COVID-19 vaccine. The repertoire was sequenced with immunoSEQ multiplex PCR; TCRdb's copy has only in-frame clones and lacks some. The sample has some 150,000 clones, about 92% seen once. Source: peripheral blood, taken 28 days after the second AZD1222 dose. The receptors come from an adult who received the AZD1222 COVID-19 vaccine.

The chain links TRBV7-3 to TRBJ1-1; no firm D call. Looked up from germline, CDR1 is SGHTA and CDR2 is FQGTGA. Trimming removed 6 bases from V and 5 bases from J, with 4 bases in between. CDR3 length: 10 amino acids. The CDR3 sequence: CASSTTEAFF. The CDR3 nucleotides are TGTGCCAGCAGTACTACTGAAGCTTTCTTT.

This chain joins TRBV4-1 and TRBJ1-5; 9 bases fit TRBD1. The CDR3 runs to 15 residues. Looked up from germline, CDR1 is MGHRA and CDR2 is YSYEKL. Unmatched junction bases numbered 6, after V lost 4 bases and J lost 5 bases. The CDR3 loop is CASSLRQGDYQPQHF. The CDR3, as DNA: TGCGCCAGCAGCCTCCGACAGGGGGATTATCAGCCCCAGCATTTT.

The V gene is TRBV24-1, the J gene TRBJ1-3, with D perhaps TRBD1 (6 bases). Germline V lookup: CDR1 KGHDR, CDR2 SFDVKD. CDR3 length: 15 amino acids. V was shortened by 3 bases and J by 2 bases, with 10 bases between the two germline ends. CDR3 bases: TGTGCCACCAGTGATACAGGGCCTGCTGGAAACACCATATATTTT. It yields the protein CATSDTGPAGNTIYF.

J is TRBJ1-6 and V is TRBV27; the match to TRBD1 covers 7 bases. CDR3 length: 14 residues. CDR1 is MNHEY and CDR2 is SMNVEV in the germline V gene (reference sequence). Trimming removed 2 bases from V and 7 bases from J; junction bases left unmatched: 2. The CDR3 region is CASSLEGQNSPLHF. In nucleotides, the CDR3 is TGTGCCAGCAGTTTAGAGGGACAGAATTCACCCCTCCACTTT.

The genes are TRBV6-6 and TRBJ1-5, with unresolved D. The CDR3 runs to 13 residues. The V end was cut by 2 bases, the J end by 2 bases, with 4 bases between. The germline V gene encodes CDR1 MNHNY and CDR2 SVGAGI (reference sequence). The CDR3 spells CASSYTGNQPQHF. The CDR3 nucleotides read TGTGCCAGCAGTTACACGGGCAATCAGCCCCAGCATTTT.

V and J are TRBV12-3 or TRBV12-4 and TRBJ1-1; the match to TRBD1 covers 7 bases. This CDR3 region has 13 residues. Trimming at V came to 6 bases and at J to 1 base, leaving 2 bases not matched to a gene. This CDR3 is CASRGQRNTEAFF. The CDR3 DNA is TGTGCCAGCAGGGGACAGAGGAACACTGAAGCTTTCTTT.

This chain links TRBV2 with TRBJ2-3; 10 bases fit TRBD2. V was pared by 6 bases and J by 1 base, with 1 base of the junction left unmatched. Germline CDR1 SNHLY, CDR2 FYNNEI. The CDR3 length is 14 residues. CDR3 in DNA: TGTGCCAGCAGCGGGACTAGCGGCACAGATACGCAGTATTTT. Translation gives CASSGTSGTDTQYF. The variable domain in full, with the rest retrieved from reference TRBV2 and TRBJ2-3, is EPEVTQTPSHQVTQMGQEVILRCVPISNHLYFYWYRQILGQKVEFLVSFYNNEISEKSEIFDDQFSVERPDGSNFTLKIRSTKLEDSAMYFCASSGTSGTDTQYFGPGTRLTVL.

On this clone itself: Because the CDR3's place on the DNA is in doubt, the DNA is left out and the CDR3 is given as listed by TCRdb. The J gene is TRBJ2-2, the V gene TRBV7-9; TRBD2, the table's D call, was not compared with the DNA. The CDR3 adds up to 17 amino acids, both ends counted. In germline, CDR1 is SEHNR, CDR2 FQNEAQ (reference sequence). This CDR3 reads CASSPASGSILAGELFF.

This clone has a handful of counts. The rearrangement uses TRBV29-1 and TRBJ2-3; 10 bases agree with TRBD2. With V trimmed by 4 bases and J by 3 bases, 4 bases remained unmatched. The CDR3 covers 14 residues. The V gene's germline CDR1 is SQVTM and CDR2 ANQGSEA. As DNA, the CDR3 is TGCAGCGTTGTCTCTAGCGGGAGTACAGATACGCAGTATTTT. Translation: CSVVSSGSTDTQYF.

V gene TRBV4-1 combines with J gene TRBJ2-5; a weak D match, TRBD2 (5 bases). This CDR3 is built from 13 residues. Germline assignment: CDR1 MGHRA and CDR2 YSYEKL. The V gene lost 6 bases and the J gene lost 5 bases, with 13 bases spanning the gap. The CDR3, as DNA: TGCGCCAGCAGTCTCCTGACTATCGAGACCCAGTACTTC. Amino acid sequence: CASSLLTIETQYF.

V and J are TRBV27 and TRBJ2-7; D gene uncertain. Germline V lookup: CDR1 MNHEY, CDR2 SMNVEV (reference sequence). The CDR3 has 11 residues. Between the trimmed V and J ends, which lost 3 bases and 5 bases, there was a span of 5 bases. DNA of the CDR3: TGTGCCAGCAGTTTGGGCAACGAGCAGTACTTC. Encoded protein: CASSLGNEQYF.

The chain links TRBV6-5 to TRBJ2-5, with TRBD2 matching 8 bases. Trimming took 11 bases from V and 5 from J; bases not matched to a gene: 4. Looked up from germline, CDR1 is MNHEY and CDR2 is SVGAGI. The CDR3 loop spans 11 amino acids. CDR3 coding DNA: TGTGCCCTGACTAGCGCTGAGACCCAGTACTTC. This gives the protein CALTSAETQYF.

In DNA form, the CDR3 reads TGCAGCGTTGAAGATGGAGGGAATCAGCCCCAGCATTTT. It yields the protein CSVEDGGNQPQHF. V is TRBV29-1 and J is TRBJ1-5; no clear D. V was shortened by 0 bases and J by 4 bases, with 7 bases between the two germline ends. The CDR3 is 13 residues long. CDR1 is SQVTM and CDR2 is ANQGSEA in the germline V gene. The whole variable domain, filled in from reference TRBV29-1 and TRBJ1-5, reads SAVISQKPSRDICQRGTSLTIQCQVDSQVTMMFWYRQQPGQSLTLIATANQGSEATYESGFVIDKFPISRPNLTFSTLTVSNMSPEDSSIYLCSVEDGGNQPQHFGDGTRLSIL.

This clone was counted a single time. The chain couples TRBV7-8 to TRBJ2-7; D may be TRBD2 (6 bases). The CDR3 consists of 16 residues. Between the trimmed V and J ends, which lost 5 bases and 6 bases, there was a span of 23 bases. The germline gives CDR1 SGHVS, CDR2 FQNEAQ. The CDR3 loop reads CASSPMEGTTLAEQYF. CDR3 DNA: TGTGCCAGCAGCCCAATGGAGGGGACGACCTTAGCCGAGCAGTACTTC. The whole variable domain, remainder taken from reference TRBV7-8 and TRBJ2-7, is GAGVSQSPRYKVAKRGQDVALRCDPISGHVSLFWYQQALGQGPEFLTYFQNEAQLDKSGLPSDRFFAERPEGSVSTLKIQRTQQEDSAVYLCASSPMEGTTLAEQYFGPGTRLTVT.

The genes are TRBV6-5 and TRBJ1-2, with D uncertain. CDR3 length: 15 amino acids. Germline CDR1 reads MNHEY; CDR2 reads SVGAGI. Trimming cost V 6 bases and J 5 bases, with 19 bases left between them. In DNA form, the CDR3 reads TGTGCCAGCAGACGGCCGACAAGGGATGGGTATGGCTACACCTTC. Its protein product is CASRRPTRDGYGYTF.

The chain combines TRBV29-1 with TRBJ2-2, with D possibly matching TRBD1 (5 bases). This CDR3 has 14 residues. V was pared by 6 bases and J by 1 base, with 12 bases between. Germline V gene data show CDR1 as SQVTM and CDR2 as ANQGSEA. For the CDR3, the DNA is TGCAGCGTCCAAAAAGGGGTGAACACCGGGGAGCTGTTTTTT. It is translated as CSVQKGVNTGELFF.

The chain is built from TRBV7-6 and TRBJ2-2, with 8 nucleotides matching TRBD2. The CDR3 is 16 amino acids. The V gene's germline CDR1 is SGHVS and CDR2 FNYEAQ. Germline trimming cut 1 base from V and 0 bases from J; bases unmatched to any gene: 1. The CDR3: CASSLELAANTGELFF. The CDR3 DNA follows: TGTGCCAGCAGCTTAGAACTAGCGGCGAACACCGGGGAGCTGTTTTTT.

J is TRBJ1-1 and V is TRBV13; D is unresolved. The germline V gene has CDR1 PRHDT and CDR2 FYEKMQ (reference sequence). CDR3 size: 14 residues. With 9 bases removed from V and 1 base from J, the gap between germline ends came to 15 bases. The CDR3 reads CASQDKRGNTEAFF. CDR3 nucleotide sequence: TGTGCCAGTCAGGATAAGAGAGGGAACACTGAAGCTTTCTTT.

This rearrangement joins TRBV6-1 to TRBJ2-5, with 16 bases aligning to TRBD2. Germline CDR1 MNHNS, CDR2 SASEGT. CDR3 length: 19 amino acids. J gave up 5 bases and V 2 bases, and 11 bases lay outside the gene matches. The CDR3 loop is CASSERGLAGGPRRETQYF. The DNA of the CDR3 is TGTGCCAGCAGTGAACGGGGACTAGCGGGAGGGCCGAGGCGGGAGACCCAGTACTTC.

The gene calls are TRBV19 and TRBJ2-1; D ambiguous. V lost 4 bases and J lost 10, with 17 bases in between. This CDR3 has 14 amino acids. Germline-derived CDR1 and CDR2 are LNHDA and SQIVND (reference sequence). The CDR3 coding sequence is TGTGCCAGTAGTACAGCGCTAGTTGCAGGAGAGCAGTTCTTC. This sequence encodes CASSTALVAGEQFF.

The J gene is TRBJ1-2, the V gene TRBV28, with unresolved D. Germline loops: CDR1 MDHEN, CDR2 SYDVKM. This CDR3 has 11 amino acids. The V end was cut by 6 bases, the J end by 5 bases, with 7 bases between. CDR3 protein: CASRQTYGYTF. The CDR3 bases are TGTGCCAGCAGGCAAACGTATGGCTACACCTTC.

This clone was seen more than once but under ten times. The rearrangement uses TRBV5-6 and TRBJ2-7; a weak D match, TRBD2 (5 bases). CDR3 length equals 12 residues. Germline V gene sequence: CDR1 SGHDT, CDR2 YYEEEE. V lost 0 bases and J 5 bases, leaving 6 bases between the germline ends. The CDR3 DNA sequence: TGTGCCAGCAGCTTGGGGGAGAACGAGCAGTACTTC. Protein sequence: CASSLGENEQYF. The entire variable domain, with the rest obtained from reference TRBV5-6 and TRBJ2-7, is as follows: DAGVTQSPTHLIKTRGQQVTLRCSPKSGHDTVSWYQQALGQGPQFIFQYYEEEERQRGNFPDRFSGHQFPNYSSELNVNALLLGDSALYLCASSLGENEQYFGPGTRLTVT.

In this sample, this clone turned up once. The chain uses TRBV6-5 and TRBJ2-7; D ambiguous. Trimming removed 0 bases from V and 2 bases from J, with 8 bases in between. Germline assignment: CDR1 MNHEY and CDR2 SVGAGI. The CDR3 is made up of 14 amino acids. CDR3 region: CASSYSVSTYEQYF. The CDR3 bases are TGTGCCAGCAGTTACTCGGTCTCCACCTACGAGCAGTACTTC.

This sequence joins TRBV5-1 and TRBJ2-7, with D possibly being TRBD2 (5 bases). The germline CDR1 and CDR2 sequences are SGHRS and YFSETQ. The V end was cut by 0 bases, the J end by 0 bases, with 10 bases between. The CDR3 totals 15 residues. The CDR3 DNA follows: TGCGCCAGCAGCTTGGACGCGGGTGGCTCCTACGAGCAGTACTTC. Translation: CASSLDAGGSYEQYF.